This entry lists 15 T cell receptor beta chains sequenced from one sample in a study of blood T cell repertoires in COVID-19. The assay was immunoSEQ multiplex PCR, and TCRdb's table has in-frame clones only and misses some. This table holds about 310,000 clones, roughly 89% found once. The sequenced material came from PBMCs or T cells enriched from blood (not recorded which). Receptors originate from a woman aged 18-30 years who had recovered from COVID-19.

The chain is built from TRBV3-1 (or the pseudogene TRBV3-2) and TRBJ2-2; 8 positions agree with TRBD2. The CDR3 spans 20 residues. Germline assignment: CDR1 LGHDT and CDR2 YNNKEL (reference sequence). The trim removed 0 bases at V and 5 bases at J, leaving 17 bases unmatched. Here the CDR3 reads CASSQDLAGRALGNTGELFF. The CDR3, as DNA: TGTGCCAGCAGCCAAGATCTGGCCGGGAGGGCCCTTGGGAATACCGGGGAGCTGTTTTTT.

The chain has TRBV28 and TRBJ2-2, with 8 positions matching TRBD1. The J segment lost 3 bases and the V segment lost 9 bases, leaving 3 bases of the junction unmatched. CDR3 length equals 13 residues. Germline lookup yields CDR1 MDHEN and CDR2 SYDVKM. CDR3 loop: CASGQGYTGELFF. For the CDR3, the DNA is TGTGCCAGTGGACAGGGCTACACCGGGGAGCTGTTTTTT.

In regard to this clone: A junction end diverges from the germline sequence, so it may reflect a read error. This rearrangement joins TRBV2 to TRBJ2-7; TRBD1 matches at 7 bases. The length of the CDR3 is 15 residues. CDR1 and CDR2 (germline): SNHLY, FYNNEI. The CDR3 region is CASTENQGVVYEQYF. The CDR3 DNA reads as TGTGCCAGCACTGAAAATCAGGGGGTAGTCTACGAGCAGTACTTC.

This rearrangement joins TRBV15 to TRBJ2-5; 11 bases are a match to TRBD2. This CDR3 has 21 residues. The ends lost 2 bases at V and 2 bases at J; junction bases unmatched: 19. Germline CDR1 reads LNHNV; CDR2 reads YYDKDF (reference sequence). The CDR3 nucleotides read TGTGCCACCAGCAGAATAATGGGAATAGCGGGGGGGCCCGTCGGGCAAGAGACCCAGTACTTC. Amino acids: CATSRIMGIAGGPVGQETQYF.

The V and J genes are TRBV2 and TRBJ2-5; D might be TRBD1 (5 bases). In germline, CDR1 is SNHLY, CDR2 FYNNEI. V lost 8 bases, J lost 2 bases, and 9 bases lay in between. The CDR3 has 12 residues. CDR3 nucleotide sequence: TGTGCCAGCCGACAGCAGCAAGAGACCCAGTACTTC. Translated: CASRQQQETQYF.

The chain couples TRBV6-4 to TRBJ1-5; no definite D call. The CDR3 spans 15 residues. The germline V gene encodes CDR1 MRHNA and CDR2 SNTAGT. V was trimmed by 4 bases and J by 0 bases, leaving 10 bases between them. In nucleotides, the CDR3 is TGTGCCAGCAGTGCCATCGGGTATAGCAATCAGCCCCAGCATTTT. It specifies CASSAIGYSNQPQHF.

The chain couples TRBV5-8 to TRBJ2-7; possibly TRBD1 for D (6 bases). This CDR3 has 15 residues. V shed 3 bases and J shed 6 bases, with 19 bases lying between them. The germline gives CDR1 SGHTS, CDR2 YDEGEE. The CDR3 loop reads CASSSSRHRVSEQYF. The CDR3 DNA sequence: TGTGCCAGCAGCTCTTCCAGGCACAGGGTCTCCGAGCAGTACTTC.

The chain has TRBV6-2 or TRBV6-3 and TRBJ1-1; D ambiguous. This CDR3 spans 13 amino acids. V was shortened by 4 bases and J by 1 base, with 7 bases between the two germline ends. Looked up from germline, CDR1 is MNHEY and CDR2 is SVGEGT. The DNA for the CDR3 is TGTGCCAGCAGTTGGGCCAGGAACACTGAAGCTTTCTTT. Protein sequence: CASSWARNTEAFF.

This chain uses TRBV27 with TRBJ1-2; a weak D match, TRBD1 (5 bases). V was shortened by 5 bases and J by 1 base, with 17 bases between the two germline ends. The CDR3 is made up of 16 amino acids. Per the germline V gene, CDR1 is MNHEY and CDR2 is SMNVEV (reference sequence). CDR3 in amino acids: CASSKWGIHDNYGYTF. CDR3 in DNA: TGTGCCAGCAGTAAATGGGGCATCCACGATAACTATGGCTACACCTTC.

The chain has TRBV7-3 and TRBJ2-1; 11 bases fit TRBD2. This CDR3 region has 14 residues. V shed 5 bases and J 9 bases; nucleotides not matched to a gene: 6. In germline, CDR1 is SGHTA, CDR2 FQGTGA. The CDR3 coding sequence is TGTGCCAGCAGCGATAGCGGGAGGGCCCTTGAGCAGTTCTTC. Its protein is CASSDSGRALEQFF.

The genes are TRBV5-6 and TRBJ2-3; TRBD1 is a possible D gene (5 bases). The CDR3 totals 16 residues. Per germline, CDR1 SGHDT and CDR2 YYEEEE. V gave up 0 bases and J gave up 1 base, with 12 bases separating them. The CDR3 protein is CASSLVAGSGTDTQYF. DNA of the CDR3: TGTGCCAGCAGCTTGGTGGCAGGGTCAGGCACAGATACGCAGTATTTT.

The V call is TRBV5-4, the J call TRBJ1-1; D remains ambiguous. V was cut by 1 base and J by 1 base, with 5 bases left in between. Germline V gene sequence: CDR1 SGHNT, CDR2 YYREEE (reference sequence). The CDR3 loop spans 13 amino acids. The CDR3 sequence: CASSLPQNTEAFF. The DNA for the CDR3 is TGTGCCAGCAGCTTGCCACAGAACACTGAAGCTTTCTTT.

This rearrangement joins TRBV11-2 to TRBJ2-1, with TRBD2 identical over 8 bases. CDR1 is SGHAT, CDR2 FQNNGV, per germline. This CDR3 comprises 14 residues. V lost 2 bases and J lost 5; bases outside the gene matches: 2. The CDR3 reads CASSLFGGDNEQFF. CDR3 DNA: TGTGCCAGCAGCTTATTCGGGGGGGACAATGAGCAGTTCTTC.

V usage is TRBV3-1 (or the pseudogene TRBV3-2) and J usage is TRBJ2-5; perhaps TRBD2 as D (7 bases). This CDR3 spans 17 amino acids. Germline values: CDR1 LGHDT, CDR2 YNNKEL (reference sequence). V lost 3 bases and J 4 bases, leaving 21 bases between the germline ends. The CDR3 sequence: CASSHQGLAEVRETQYF. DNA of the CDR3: TGTGCCAGCAGCCATCAGGGGCTAGCGGAGGTACGAGAGACCCAGTACTTC.

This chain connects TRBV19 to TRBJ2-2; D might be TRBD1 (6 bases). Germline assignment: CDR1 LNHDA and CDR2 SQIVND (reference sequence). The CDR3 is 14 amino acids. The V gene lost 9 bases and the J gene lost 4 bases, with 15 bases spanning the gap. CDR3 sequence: CASLRGSGTGELFF. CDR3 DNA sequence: TGTGCCAGCCTCAGGGGTTCGGGCACCGGGGAGCTGTTTTTT.